Listed below are T cell receptor beta chains from one sample, sequenced in a study of blood T cell repertoires in COVID-19. Sequencing was performed with immunoSEQ multiplex PCR; in TCRdb, only in-frame clones are kept and a portion is missing. The sample lists a few hundred thousand clones, more than 70% occurring once. Sequencing was carried out using peripheral blood. The source is a man aged 40-55 years with acute or convalescent COVID-19. Each CDR3 is given without its conserved first and last residue. The D gene is left open where the match is weak.

J gene,D gene,V gene,CDR3 length,CDR3 protein
TRBJ2-5,TRBD1,TRBV4-2,15,ASSHSGTGSKQETQY
TRBJ1-5,-,TRBV28,12,ASSLAGRNQPQH
TRBJ1-5,TRBD1,TRBV6-2/TRBV6-3,16,ASSTGTGDLSSNQPQH
TRBJ1-1,TRBD1,TRBV11-2,13,ASSSKGARNTEAF
TRBJ2-5,TRBD2,TRBV28,12,ASTAGGPGETQY
TRBJ2-5,-,TRBV29-1,12,SVEGGWYQETQY
TRBJ1-2,-,TRBV19,11,ASSIDRRYGYT
TRBJ1-5,-,TRBV30,12,AWSLTEGGQPQH
TRBJ2-7,-,TRBV24-1,11,ATSDFNSYEQY
TRBJ2-7,-,TRBV30,11,AWIPGETYEQY
TRBJ1-5,-,TRBV7-9,12,ASSPTESNQPQH